A selection of T cell receptor beta chains follows, all from one sample in a study of blood T cell repertoires in COVID-19. Produced via immunoSEQ multiplex PCR; TCRdb's table is partial and in-frame only. The table has some 110,000 clones, roughly nine tenths seen once; the top ten hold 7.9%. The sample was peripheral blood. The receptor set was obtained from a man aged 70 or older who had recovered from COVID-19. Both conserved end residues are part of each CDR3. D genes are given only for firm matches. Only some rows state a clone size, as once, few, many or a class for expanded clones.

D: TRBD1
size: .
V: TRBV6-5
J: TRBJ1-1
CDR3: CASIGLTGHTEAFF
DNA: TGTGCCAGCATCGGACTGACAGGGCACACTGAAGCTTTCTTT

D: .
size: .
V: TRBV4-1
J: TRBJ2-5
CDR3: CASSQTLGETQYF
DNA: TGCGCCAGCAGCCAGACTCTGGGAGAGACCCAGTACTTC

D: .
size: .
V: TRBV5-4
J: TRBJ2-3
CDR3: CASSLKLSTDTQYF
DNA: TGTGCCAGCAGCTTAAAGCTGAGCACAGATACGCAGTATTTT

D: .
size: .
V: TRBV30
J: TRBJ2-5
CDR3: CAWSRRGTQETQYF
DNA: TGTGCCTGGAGTAGAAGGGGAACCCAAGAGACCCAGTACTTC

D: .
size: few
V: TRBV6-6
J: TRBJ1-1
CDR3: CASSYPSTGNTEAFF
DNA: TGTGCCAGCAGTTACCCCTCGACAGGGAACACTGAAGCTTTCTTT

D: TRBD2
size: .
V: TRBV5-8
J: TRBJ2-1
CDR3: CASSPGLAGAGNEQFF
DNA: TGTGCCAGCAGCCCCGGACTAGCGGGAGCGGGAAATGAGCAGTTCTTC

D: TRBD1
size: .
V: TRBV4-3
J: TRBJ2-2
CDR3: CASSQGRTGHTGELFF
DNA: TGCGCCAGCAGCCAGGGTCGGACAGGGCACACCGGGGAGCTGTTTTTT

D: .
size: .
V: TRBV4-2
J: TRBJ2-6
CDR3: CASRASSGANVLTF
DNA: TGTGCCAGCAGGGCCTCCTCTGGGGCCAACGTCCTGACTTTC

D: TRBD1
size: .
V: TRBV7-9
J: TRBJ1-6
CDR3: CASSRTGDSPLHF
DNA: TGTGCCAGCAGCCGGACAGGGGATTCACCCCTCCACTTT

D: TRBD2
size: .
V: TRBV19
J: TRBJ2-1
CDR3: CASSTRTSRNEQFF
DNA: TGTGCCAGTAGTACCCGGACTAGTAGGAATGAGCAGTTCTTC